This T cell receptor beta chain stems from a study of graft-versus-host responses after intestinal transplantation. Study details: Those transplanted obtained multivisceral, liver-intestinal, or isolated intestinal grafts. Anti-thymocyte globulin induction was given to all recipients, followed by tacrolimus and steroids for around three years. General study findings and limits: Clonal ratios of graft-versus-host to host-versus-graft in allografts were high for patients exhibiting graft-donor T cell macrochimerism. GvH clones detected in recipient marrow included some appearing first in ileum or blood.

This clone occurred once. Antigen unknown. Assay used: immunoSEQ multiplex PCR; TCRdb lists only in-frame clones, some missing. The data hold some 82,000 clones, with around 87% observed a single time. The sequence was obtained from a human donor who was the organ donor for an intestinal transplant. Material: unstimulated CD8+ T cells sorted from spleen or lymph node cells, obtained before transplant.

The CDR3 nucleotides read TGCGCCAGCAGCCAAGATCGGGGACTAGGAATAAACGAGCAGTACTTC. It yields the protein CASSQDRGLGINEQYF. V gene TRBV4-1 combines with J gene TRBJ2-7, with 8 bases matching TRBD2. Germline loops: CDR1 MGHRA, CDR2 YSYEKL. Trimming at V came to 0 bases and at J to 5 bases, leaving 9 bases not matched to a gene. CDR3 length: 16 amino acids.